A selection of T cell receptor beta chains follows, all from one sample in a study of patients and donors after allogeneic stem cell transplantation. TCRdb processed the RT-PCR reads anew with MiXCR; each CDR3 protein has one entry. The sample includes hundreds of thousands of distinct CDR3 sequences, 16% seen only once; the top ten take less than 8.5%. The sequenced sample was blood, either unsorted or a sorted T cell fraction (not recorded which). These receptors all come from a human donor who was either an allogeneic HSCT recipient or a stem cell or donor lymphocyte infusion donor (not recorded which). It is not recorded whose cells these are; they may come from a transplant donor. Each CDR3 is given with its conserved first and last residue. A D gene is named only where the DNA matches it firmly. Where a row states a size, it is once, few, many or the class of an expanded clone; other rows omit it.

>TRBJ2-1|TRBD2|TRBV12-3/TRBV12-4|many
CASSPRLASNEQFF
TGTGCCAGCAGTCCCCGACTAGCAAGCAATGAGCAGTTCTTC
>TRBJ2-7|.|TRBV7-6|.
CASSQGWGSYEQYF
TGTGCCAGCAGCCAGGGGTGGGGGTCCTACGAGCAGTACTTC
>TRBJ2-3|.|TRBV28|.
CASSAIKKGTQYF
TGTGCCAGCAGTGCGATAAAAAAGGGGACGCAGTATTTT
>TRBJ2-7|.|TRBV12-3/TRBV12-4|.
CASSLRTGAPTSGINYEQYF
TGTGCCAGCAGTTTAAGGACAGGGGCCCCCACTAGCGGGATTAACTACGAGCAGTACTTC
>TRBJ1-5|.|TRBV28|few
CASRTDNSNQPQHF
TGTGCCAGCAGGACGGACAATAGCAATCAGCCCCAGCATTTT
>TRBJ2-7|TRBD2|TRBV7-9|few
CASSPGTIRREQYF
TGTGCCAGCAGTCCTGGGACTATCCGACGCGAGCAGTACTTC
>TRBJ2-4|.|TRBV12-3/TRBV12-4|.
CASSLPNVNREAKNIQYF
TGTGCCAGCAGTTTACCCAACGTGAACAGGGAGGCCAAAAACATTCAGTACTTC
>TRBJ2-3|.|TRBV7-6|few
CASSLAGGSDTQYF
TGTGCCAGCAGCTTAGCGGGCGGCTCAGATACGCAGTATTTT
>TRBJ2-2|.|TRBV11-2|many
CASSLEEGNTGELFF
TGTGCCAGCAGCTTAGAGGAGGGGAACACCGGGGAGCTGTTTTTT
>TRBJ1-2|.|TRBV24-1|few
CATSDFGSDGDYGYTF
TGTGCCACCAGTGATTTTGGCTCGGACGGGGACTATGGCTACACCTTC
>TRBJ2-6|.|TRBV27|.
CASSLRPASGANVLTF
TGTGCCAGCAGTTTGCGCCCAGCCTCTGGGGCCAACGTCCTGACTTTC
>TRBJ2-7|TRBD2|TRBV27|few
CASSTSGTSVWEQYF
TGTGCCAGCAGTACATCCGGGACTAGCGTTTGGGAGCAGTACTTC
>TRBJ2-1|TRBD1|TRBV4-3|.
CASSSFHGTDAYNEQFF
TGCGCCAGCAGCTCTTTTCACGGGACAGACGCCTACAATGAGCAGTTCTTC
>TRBJ2-5|.|TRBV2|few
CASSESETQYF
TGTGCCAGCAGTGAATCAGAGACCCAGTACTTC
>TRBJ2-1|.|TRBV5-1|few
CASSRAAESSYNEQFF
TGCGCCAGCAGCCGTGCTGCGGAGAGCTCCTACAATGAGCAGTTCTTC
>TRBJ2-1|.|TRBV2|few
CASSFVLKGLSYNEQFF
TGTGCCAGCAGTTTCGTGTTGAAGGGGCTCTCCTACAATGAGCAGTTCTTC
>TRBJ2-1|.|TRBV5-1|many
CASSLVGDNSYNEQFF
TGCGCCAGCAGCTTGGTTGGGGATAACTCCTACAATGAGCAGTTCTTC